In this sample, the clone carrying this TCR beta chain turned up once. Germline loops: CDR1 WNHNN, CDR2 SYGVQD (reference sequence). V was pared by 8 bases and J by 8 bases, with 4 bases of the junction left unmatched. This CDR3 is 12 amino acids long. The data belong to a study of blood T cell repertoires in COVID-19. Looking at the study overall: Material from acute and convalescent COVID-19 was sourced from the United States, Italy and Spain. From T cells, B-cell-depleted T cells, or PBMCs came the material, which was cDNA or gDNA.

Original data processing: Cell counts per sample came from amplifying reference gene primers. TCRdb's copy holds only in-frame clones and misses some; the assay was immunoSEQ multiplex PCR. For V, J and clone size, that table is used; D and trimming come from the DNA. The data hold about 60,000 clones, with about 83% observed a single time. The chain has TRBV10-1 and TRBJ1-4, with 8 bases that match TRBD1. The sequence was collected from a human donor in a cohort sampled during active COVID-19. Input material: peripheral blood. In nucleotides, the CDR3 is TGCGCCAGCGGATGGACAGGGGAAAAACTGTTTTTT. Protein product: CASGWTGEKLFF.